Shown below are 2 T cell receptor beta chains from a single sample sequenced in a study of beta chain features in type 1 diabetes. The isolated RNA, all of it, was reverse transcribed, so expressed TCRB transcripts were what got sequenced. The repertoire was sequenced with immunoSEQ multiplex PCR; TCRdb's copy has only in-frame clones and lacks some. The sample includes under 300,000 clones, approximately 8.1% seen only once; the top ten take over 0.8%. The sequenced material came from central memory CD4+ T cells from blood. These receptors originate from a young woman in good health.

This clone was seen only a few times. The rearrangement links TRBV5-4 to TRBJ2-1; 7 bases agree with TRBD1. Trimming cost V 4 bases and J 11 bases; bases outside gene matches: 9. Germline V CDR1 and CDR2: SGHNT, YYREEE (reference sequence). The CDR3 totals 13 residues. The CDR3 here is CASSVVGGLQQFF. CDR3 coding DNA: TGTGCCAGCAGCGTCGTAGGGGGCTTGCAGCAGTTCTTC. Full variable domain (remainder filled in from reference TRBV5-4 and TRBJ2-1): ETGVTQSPTHLIKTRGQQVTLRCSSQSGHNTVSWYQQALGQGPQFIFQYYREEENGRGNFPPRFSGLQFPNYSSELNVNALELDDSALYLCASSVVGGLQQFFGPGTRLTVL.

This clone was found a few times. The V and J genes are TRBV9 and TRBJ2-6; D is unresolved. The CDR3 spans 16 residues. In germline, CDR1 is SGDLS, CDR2 YYNGEE. V was clipped by 0 bases and J by 0 bases, with 7 bases between them. Here the CDR3 reads CASSVAVSSGANVLTF. DNA for the CDR3: TGTGCCAGCAGCGTAGCCGTAAGCTCTGGGGCCAACGTCCTGACTTTC.